This T cell receptor (beta chain) emerged from a study of cytomegalovirus exposure and HLA in healthy donors. Study-wide results and caveats: Reported results showed that the classifier diagnosed cytomegalovirus status with high specificity and sensitivity. The listing of 150 or so TCR beta chains classed them as cytomegalovirus-associated. Whilst most TCR sequences proved rare, a subset of public TCRs occurred across many donors.

The protocol was immunoSEQ multiplex PCR, while the TCRdb copy is restricted to in-frame clones and leaves out a portion. Seen here are over 110,000 clones, 80% to 90% observed once, and the top ten hold roughly 1.4%. The CDR3 covers 15 residues. Germline CDR1 reads SGDLS; CDR2 reads YYNGEE. J was trimmed by 7 bases and V by 0 bases; bases with no gene match: 5. From the 120-subject validation cohort, which was separate from the approximately 670-subject first cohort, the donors were drawn. Comments on this clone: Its matching antigen is unknown.

The receptor's source is a young woman in good health and CMV-seronegative. Sequenced input: PBMCs. V gene TRBV9 combines with J gene TRBJ2-7, with TRBD2 identical over 12 bases. CDR3 sequence: CASSVEGLAGSEQYF. The CDR3 nucleotides are TGTGCCAGCAGCGTAGAGGGACTAGCGGGTAGTGAGCAGTACTTC.